This passage covers 2 T cell receptor beta chains from one sample sequenced in a study of blood T cells in healthy people across ages. A sample-barcoded 5' primer and a J-beta primer mix were used in a second PCR of roughly 7 to 11 cycles. TCRdb re-derived calls from the 5' RACE reads in MiXCR, one entry per CDR3 protein. There are under 1 million distinct CDR3 sequences in the sample; 40% to 50% occur only once, and roughly 19% lies in the top ten. What was sequenced was blood. Source of these receptors: a man in his fifties or sixties in good health.

This clonotype was recorded a few times. The rearrangement uses TRBV6-1 and TRBJ2-1; TRBD2 matches 8 bases. With 1 base clipped from V and 8 bases from J, the junction kept 10 bases outside the gene matches. The CDR3 contains 16 residues. The V gene's germline CDR1 is MNHNS and CDR2 SASEGT. As DNA, the CDR3 is TGTGCCAGCAGTGAAGGGACGGGGGGGGCTTTTTATGAGCAGTTCTTC. This codes for CASSEGTGGAFYEQFF.

This chain uses TRBV20-1 with TRBJ2-2, with a possible D match to TRBD1 (5 bases). Trimming stripped 2 bases from V and 3 bases from J, with 7 bases between. The CDR3 consists of 13 residues. Per the germline V gene, CDR1 is DFQATT and CDR2 is SNEGSKA (reference sequence). CDR3 sequence (DNA): TGCAGTGCTAGAAGACAGCACACCGGGGAGCTGTTTTTT. Protein: CSARRQHTGELFF.